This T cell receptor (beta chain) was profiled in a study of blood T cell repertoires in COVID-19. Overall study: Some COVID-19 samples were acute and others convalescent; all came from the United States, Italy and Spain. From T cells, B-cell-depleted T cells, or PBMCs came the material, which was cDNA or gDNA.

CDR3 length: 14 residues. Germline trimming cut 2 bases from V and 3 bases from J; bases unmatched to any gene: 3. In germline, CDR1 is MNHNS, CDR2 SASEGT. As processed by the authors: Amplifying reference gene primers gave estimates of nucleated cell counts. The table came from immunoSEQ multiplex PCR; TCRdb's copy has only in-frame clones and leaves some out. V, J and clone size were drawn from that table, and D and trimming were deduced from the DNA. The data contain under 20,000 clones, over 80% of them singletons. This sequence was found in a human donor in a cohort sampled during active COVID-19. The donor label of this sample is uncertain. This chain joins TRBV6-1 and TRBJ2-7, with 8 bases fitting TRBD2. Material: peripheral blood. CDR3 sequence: CASSEKAGDYEQYF. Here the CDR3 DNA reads TGTGCCAGCAGTGAAAAAGCGGGAGACTACGAGCAGTACTTC.